This entry lists 28 T cell receptor beta chains sequenced from one sample in a study of identical twins. In TCRdb, the 5' RACE reads were re-called with MiXCR into one record per CDR3 protein. The sample contains about 450,000 distinct CDR3 sequences, about 18% of which appear only once. Material for sequencing was naive T cells sorted from blood. The receptors derive from a man over 45 in good health.

In regard to this clonotype: A much bigger clone sits one base away, suggesting this may be a read error. CDR3 in amino acids: CAITMTGSSYNEPFF. CDR3 sequence (DNA): TGTGCCATCACCATGACGGGGAGCTCCTACAATGAGCCGTTCTTC. The chain recombines TRBV10-3 with TRBJ2-1, with a possible D match to TRBD2 (5 bases). Germline V gives CDR1 ENHRY, CDR2 SYGVKD. This CDR3 spans 15 amino acids.

In its sample, this clonotype was seen a few times. CDR3 nucleotide sequence: TGTGCCAGCAGCTCAAGGACTAGCTACGGCACCGGGGAGCTGTTTTTT. Translated: CASSSRTSYGTGELFF. The V gene is TRBV7-2, the J gene TRBJ2-2, with 8 bases identical to TRBD2. The CDR3 runs to 16 residues. CDR1 and CDR2 (germline): SGHTA, FQGNSA. The V and J ends lost 4 bases and 4 bases, in that order; junction bases with no gene match: 8.

This clonotype was observed a single time. The J gene is TRBJ1-6, the V gene TRBV19, with no clear D. Germline assignment: CDR1 LNHDA and CDR2 SQIVND (reference sequence). V lost 1 base, J lost 9 bases, and 22 bases lay in between. There are 18 residues in the CDR3. DNA of the CDR3: TGTGCCAGTAGTATAGGAATGCCGATCGGGGTCGTGGGTTCACCCCTCCACTTT. Translation: CASSIGMPIGVVGSPLHF.

The chain links TRBV12-3 or TRBV12-4 to TRBJ2-2; D gene uncertain. The CDR3 extends over 13 amino acids. The germline V and J ends were trimmed by 2 bases and 4 bases, with 5 bases remaining between them. The CDR3 DNA reads TGTGCCAGCAGTTTAAAACTCACCGGGGAGCTGTTTTTT. Translation: CASSLKLTGELFF.

The chain recombines TRBV27 with TRBJ2-7; 7 positions match TRBD2. V lost 4 bases to trimming and J lost 3 bases; unmatched junction nucleotides: 3. This CDR3 region has 13 residues. Per the germline V gene, CDR1 is MNHEY and CDR2 is SMNVEV (reference sequence). The CDR3 loop is CASSSWGGYEQYF. The CDR3 coding sequence is TGTGCCAGCAGTTCGTGGGGGGGCTACGAGCAGTACTTC.

This clonotype has a count of ten or more. The chain carries TRBV7-2 and TRBJ1-1, with D unclear. Trimming stripped 0 bases from V and 3 bases from J, with 8 bases between. The CDR3 spans 14 residues. Germline CDR1 and CDR2: SGHTA and FQGNSA. CDR3: CASSLAYDDTEAFF. CDR3 in DNA: TGTGCCAGCAGCTTAGCATATGACGACACTGAAGCTTTCTTT.

V usage is TRBV20-1 and J usage is TRBJ1-5; D might be TRBD1 (6 bases). Germline CDR1 is DFQATT and CDR2 is SNEGSKA (reference sequence). The CDR3 spans 13 residues. V was clipped by 4 bases and J by 4 bases, with 11 bases between them. The CDR3 spells CSAKQGQNQPQHF. The CDR3 DNA is TGCAGTGCTAAACAGGGACAAAATCAGCCCCAGCATTTT.

The chain couples TRBV6-1 to TRBJ2-1, with a weak D call TRBD2 (7 bases). Per germline, CDR1 MNHNS and CDR2 SASEGT. Trimming left V 4 bases short and J 9 bases short, with 16 bases between. The CDR3 is 14 amino acids. CDR3 sequence: CASSGLGGGSEQFF. The CDR3 DNA follows: TGTGCCAGCAGTGGACTGGGGGGGGGCAGTGAGCAGTTCTTC.

The V gene is TRBV7-9, the J gene TRBJ1-1; D is undetermined. Germline assignment: CDR1 SEHNR and CDR2 FQNEAQ (reference sequence). This CDR3 is 13 amino acids long. V was trimmed by 5 bases and J by 5 bases, leaving 12 bases between them. CDR3 region: CASSKHPGTEAFF. The CDR3 DNA follows: TGTGCCAGCAGCAAACATCCCGGGACTGAAGCTTTCTTT.

A few counts support this clonotype. V gene TRBV15 combines with J gene TRBJ2-1; TRBD2 matches 8 bases. The length of the CDR3 is 16 residues. Losses at the gene ends were 1 base for V and 1 base for J; bases not matched to a gene: 3. CDR1 is LNHNV, CDR2 YYDKDF, per germline (reference sequence). Here the CDR3 reads CATSRGGGSSYNEQFF. In DNA form, the CDR3 reads TGTGCCACCAGCAGAGGCGGGGGGAGTTCCTACAATGAGCAGTTCTTC.

This clonotype was counted between two and nine times. V usage is TRBV6-2 or TRBV6-3 and J usage is TRBJ2-7; no reliable D call. Trimming cost V 2 bases and J 8 bases, with 7 bases left between them. The CDR3 loop spans 11 amino acids. Germline assignment: CDR1 MNHEY and CDR2 SVGEGT. The CDR3 bases are TGTGCCAGCAGTTACAAACTCCAGCAGTACTTC. Translating gives CASSYKLQQYF.

The chain is built from TRBV6-1 and TRBJ2-6; D remains ambiguous. There are 15 residues in the CDR3. V dropped 5 bases and J dropped 0 bases, with 8 bases sitting between them. CDR1 and CDR2 from the germline V gene are MNHNS and SASEGT. The chain's CDR3 is CASSKDGSGANVLTF. For the CDR3, the DNA is TGTGCCAGCAGTAAGGACGGCTCTGGGGCCAACGTCCTGACTTTC.

J is TRBJ1-2 and V is TRBV20-1; 12 nucleotides match TRBD1. CDR3 size: 14 residues. Germline CDR1 reads DFQATT; CDR2 reads SNEGSKA (reference sequence). CDR3 sequence reads: CISPGQGAQGGYTF. The CDR3 DNA reads TGCATTTCCCCGGGACAGGGGGCTCAAGGTGGCTACACCTTC.

This clonotype was recorded a few times. The chain carries TRBV24-1 and TRBJ2-1, with D unclear. Deletions cut 4 bases from V and 4 bases from J, with 19 bases between. This CDR3 is 17 amino acids long. Germline V lookup: CDR1 KGHDR, CDR2 SFDVKD. CDR3 loop: CATSEATVFPGYNEQFF. The CDR3 region has the DNA TGTGCCACCAGTGAGGCTACCGTATTCCCGGGTTACAATGAGCAGTTCTTC.

DNA of the CDR3: TGTGCCAGCAGCCCTCAGGTAGCGGCGACCTACAATGAGCAGTTCTTC. It translates to CASSPQVAATYNEQFF. The gene calls are TRBV4-2 and TRBJ2-1; D perhaps matches TRBD2 (6 bases). The CDR3 loop spans 16 amino acids. Germline CDR1 is LGHNA and CDR2 is YNFKEQ. The V and J ends lost 4 bases and 2 bases respectively, with 15 bases between them.

This clonotype was observed a few times. V and J are TRBV27 and TRBJ2-2; D possibly corresponds to TRBD2 (6 bases). The V gene lost 5 bases and the J gene lost 5 bases, with 9 bases spanning the gap. Per the germline V gene, CDR1 is MNHEY and CDR2 is SMNVEV (reference sequence). This CDR3 has 13 amino acids. This CDR3 reads CASSIGLTGELFF. DNA for the CDR3: TGTGCCAGCAGTATCGGACTAACCGGGGAGCTGTTTTTT.

This clonotype has at least ten counts. The CDR3 spells CASWGSRSGNTIYF. The DNA of the CDR3 is TGTGCCAGCTGGGGGTCCCGCTCTGGAAACACCATATATTTT. V usage is TRBV6-1 and J usage is TRBJ1-3; possibly TRBD1 for D (5 bases). Trimming removed 8 bases from V and 0 bases from J, with 11 bases in between. The CDR3 covers 14 residues. Looked up from germline, CDR1 is MNHNS and CDR2 is SASEGT.

The rearrangement links TRBV7-9 to TRBJ2-3; TRBD1 might be the D (6 bases). Trimming left V 5 bases short and J 1 base short, with 13 bases between. Germline V lookup: CDR1 SEHNR, CDR2 FQNEAQ (reference sequence). The CDR3 sequence is 15 residues long. CDR3 region: CASSPPRGGTDTQYF. The DNA of the CDR3 is TGTGCCAGCAGCCCCCCCAGGGGTGGCACAGATACGCAGTATTTT. The full variable domain, with the rest looked up from reference TRBV7-9 and TRBJ2-3, is DTGVSQNPRHKITKRGQNVTFRCDPISEHNRLYWYRQTLGQGPEFLTYFQNEAQLEKSRLLSDRFSAERPKGSFSTLEIQRTEQGDSAMYLCASSPPRGGTDTQYFGPGTRLTVL.

A few counts support this clonotype. The rearrangement links TRBV12-3 or TRBV12-4 to TRBJ2-2; D call uncertain. CDR3 length equals 13 residues. The ends were cut back, 5 bases at V and 0 bases at J, with 4 bases in the middle. This chain's CDR3 is CASSETNTGELFF. The CDR3 nucleotides are TGTGCCAGCAGTGAGACGAACACCGGGGAGCTGTTTTTT.

This clonotype was found a few times. The chain has TRBV5-1 and TRBJ2-3, with 9 positions matching TRBD1. CDR3 length equals 16 residues. V shed 4 bases, J shed 2 bases, and the junction held 8 bases outside the gene matches. Germline V gene sequence: CDR1 SGHRS, CDR2 YFSETQ. For the CDR3, the DNA is TGCGCCAGCAGCCCTGGACAGGGGCCCTTCACAGATACGCAGTATTTT. Translation: CASSPGQGPFTDTQYF.

The chain employs TRBV20-1 and TRBJ1-2; possibly TRBD1 for D (5 bases). CDR3 size: 13 residues. CDR1 and CDR2 (germline): DFQATT, SNEGSKA (reference sequence). The V gene lost 0 bases and the J gene lost 4 bases, with 9 bases spanning the gap. The CDR3 DNA reads TGCAGTGCTAGAGAAGACAGTACCTATGGCTACACCTTC. Amino acids: CSAREDSTYGYTF.

This clonotype has more than one count but fewer than ten. The V and J genes are TRBV7-8 and TRBJ1-2; no clear D. V shed 3 bases and J shed 8 bases, with 13 bases lying between them. The CDR3 spans 13 residues. Germline CDR1 is SGHVS and CDR2 is FQNEAQ. The CDR3 loop is CASSFPQFRGYTF. The DNA for the CDR3 is TGTGCCAGCAGCTTTCCTCAGTTTCGGGGCTACACCTTC.

This clonotype was counted ten times or more. The chain couples TRBV7-8 to TRBJ2-7; D call uncertain. The CDR3 runs 12 residues. The germline CDR1 and CDR2 sequences are SGHVS and FQNEAQ. Trimming cost V 2 bases and J 2 bases, with 4 bases left between them. CDR3 sequence (DNA): TGTGCCAGCAGCTTAACACCCTACGAGCAGTACTTC. Translating gives CASSLTPYEQYF. Using reference TRBV7-8 and TRBJ2-7 for the parts outside the CDR3, the full variable domain is GAGVSQSPRYKVAKRGQDVALRCDPISGHVSLFWYQQALGQGPEFLTYFQNEAQLDKSGLPSDRFFAERPEGSVSTLKIQRTQQEDSAVYLCASSLTPYEQYFGPGTRLTVT.

Regarding this clonotype: This may come from a read error, since a much larger clone is one base off. The chain carries TRBV6-2 or TRBV6-3 and TRBJ1-2; TRBD1 is a possible D gene (5 bases). Germline-derived CDR1 and CDR2 are MNHEY and SVGEGT. Deletions cut 4 bases from V and 6 bases from J, with 15 bases between. There are 14 residues in the CDR3. The CDR3 bases are TGTGCCAGCAGTTCACCATTCTCGGGGGATGGCTACACCTTC. Its translation is CASSSPFSGDGYTF.

The CDR3 sequence is CASSLASNTQYF. The CDR3 DNA sequence: TGTGCCAGCAGCTTAGCGTCGAACACGCAGTATTTT. The chain is built from TRBV7-9 and TRBJ2-3; no definite D call. The CDR3 extends over 12 amino acids. The V end lost 0 bases, the J end lost 9 bases, and 7 bases lay between the germline ends. Germline values: CDR1 SEHNR, CDR2 FQNEAQ (reference sequence). Drawing the rest from reference TRBV7-9 and TRBJ2-3, the complete variable domain is DTGVSQNPRHKITKRGQNVTFRCDPISEHNRLYWYRQTLGQGPEFLTYFQNEAQLEKSRLLSDRFSAERPKGSFSTLEIQRTEQGDSAMYLCASSLASNTQYFGPGTRLTVL.

In this sample, this clonotype turned up many times. J is TRBJ1-4 and V is TRBV12-3 or TRBV12-4, with unresolved D. The CDR3 sequence is 18 residues long. V was clipped by 3 bases and J by 0 bases, with 17 bases between them. CDR3 coding DNA: TGTGCCAGCAGTTTCGGGCTGACGGCACTTGCAACTAATGAAAAACTGTTTTTT. It codes for CASSFGLTALATNEKLFF.

This clonotype turned up a few times. V usage is TRBV5-1 and J usage is TRBJ2-7; D remains ambiguous. Germline assignment: CDR1 SGHRS and CDR2 YFSETQ. CDR3 size: 13 residues. V was trimmed by 0 bases and J by 5 bases, leaving 9 bases between them. The CDR3 here is CASSLATVDEQYF. Here the CDR3 DNA reads TGCGCCAGCAGCTTGGCGACGGTCGACGAGCAGTACTTC. The full variable domain, rest sourced from reference TRBV5-1 and TRBJ2-7, is KAGVTQTPRYLIKTRGQQVTLSCSPISGHRSVSWYQQTPGQGLQFLFEYFSETQRNKGNFPGRFSGRQFSNSRSEMNVSTLELGDSALYLCASSLATVDEQYFGPGTRLTVT.

The rearrangement links TRBV6-1 to TRBJ2-5, with 7 positions matching TRBD2. The CDR3 runs to 13 residues. The V and J ends lost 6 bases and 4 bases, in that order; junction bases with no gene match: 5. CDR1 and CDR2 (germline): MNHNS, SASEGT. The CDR3 region is CASRGLAVETQYF. For the CDR3, the DNA is TGTGCCAGCAGAGGGCTAGCGGTAGAGACCCAGTACTTC.